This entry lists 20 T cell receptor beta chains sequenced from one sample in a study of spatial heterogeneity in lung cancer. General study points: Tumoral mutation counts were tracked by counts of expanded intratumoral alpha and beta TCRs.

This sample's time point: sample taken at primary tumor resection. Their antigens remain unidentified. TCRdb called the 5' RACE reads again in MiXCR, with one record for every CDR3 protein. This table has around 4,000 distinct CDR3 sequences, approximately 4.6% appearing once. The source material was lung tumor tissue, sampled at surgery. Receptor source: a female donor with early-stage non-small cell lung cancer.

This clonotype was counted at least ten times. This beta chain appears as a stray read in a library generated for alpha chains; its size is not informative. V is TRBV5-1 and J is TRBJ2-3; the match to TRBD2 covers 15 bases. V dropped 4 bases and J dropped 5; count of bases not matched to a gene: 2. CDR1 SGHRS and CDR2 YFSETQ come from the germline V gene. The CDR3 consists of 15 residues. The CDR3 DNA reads TGCGCCAGCAGCGCGGGACTAGCGGGAGGAGATACGCAGTATTTT. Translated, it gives CASSAGLAGGDTQYF.

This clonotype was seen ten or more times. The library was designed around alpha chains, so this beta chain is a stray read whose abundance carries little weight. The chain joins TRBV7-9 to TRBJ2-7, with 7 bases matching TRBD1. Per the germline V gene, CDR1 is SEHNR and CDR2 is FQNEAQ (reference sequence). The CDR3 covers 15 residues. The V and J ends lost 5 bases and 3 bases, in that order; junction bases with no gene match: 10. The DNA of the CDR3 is TGTGCCAGCAGCGCTCAGACAGGGAGTCACTACGAGCAGTACTTC. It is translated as CASSAQTGSHYEQYF.

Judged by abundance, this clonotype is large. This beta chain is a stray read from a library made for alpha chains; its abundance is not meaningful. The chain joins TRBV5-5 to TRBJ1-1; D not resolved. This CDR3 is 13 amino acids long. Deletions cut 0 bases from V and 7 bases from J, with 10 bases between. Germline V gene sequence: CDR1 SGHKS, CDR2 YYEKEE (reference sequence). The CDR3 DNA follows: TGTGCCAGCAGCTTGGACGGACCCGTTGAAGCTTTCTTT. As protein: CASSLDGPVEAFF.

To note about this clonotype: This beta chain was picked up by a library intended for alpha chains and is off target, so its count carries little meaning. CDR3 sequence reads: CASSQEGRQETQYF. Here the CDR3 DNA reads TGTGCCAGCAGCCAAGAAGGACGGCAAGAGACCCAGTACTTC. The chain links TRBV3-1 to TRBJ2-5; D uncertain. V was shortened by 0 bases and J by 2 bases, with 7 bases between the two germline ends. Per the germline V gene, CDR1 is LGHDT and CDR2 is YNNKEL (reference sequence). The CDR3 consists of 14 residues.

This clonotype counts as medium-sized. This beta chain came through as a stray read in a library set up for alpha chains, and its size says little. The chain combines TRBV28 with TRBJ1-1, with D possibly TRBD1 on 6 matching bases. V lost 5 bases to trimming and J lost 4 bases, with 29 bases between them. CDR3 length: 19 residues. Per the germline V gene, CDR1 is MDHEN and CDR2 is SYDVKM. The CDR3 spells CASSIPFGGTRGGSTEAFF. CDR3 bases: TGTGCCAGCAGTATCCCTTTCGGAGGCACCCGAGGGGGAAGCACTGAAGCTTTCTTT.

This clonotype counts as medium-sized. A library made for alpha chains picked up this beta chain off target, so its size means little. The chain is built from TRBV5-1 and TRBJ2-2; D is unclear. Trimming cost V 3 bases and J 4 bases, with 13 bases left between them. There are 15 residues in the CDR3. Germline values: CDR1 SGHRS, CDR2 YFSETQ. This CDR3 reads CASSSEVATTGELFF. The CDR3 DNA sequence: TGCGCCAGCAGCTCCGAGGTAGCTACCACCGGGGAGCTGTTTTTT.

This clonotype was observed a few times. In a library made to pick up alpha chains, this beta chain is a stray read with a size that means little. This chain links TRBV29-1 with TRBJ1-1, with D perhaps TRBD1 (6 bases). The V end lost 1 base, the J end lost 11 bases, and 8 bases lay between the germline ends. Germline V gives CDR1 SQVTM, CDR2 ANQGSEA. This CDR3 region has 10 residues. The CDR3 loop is CSVEAGVAFF. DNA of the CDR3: TGCAGCGTTGAAGCAGGGGTGGCTTTCTTT.

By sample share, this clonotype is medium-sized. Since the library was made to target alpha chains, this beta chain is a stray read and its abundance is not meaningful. The CDR3 is CASSARAGTGAFTEAFF. The CDR3 DNA follows: TGTGCCAGCAGCGCCAGAGCCGGGACAGGGGCTTTCACTGAAGCTTTCTTT. The chain combines TRBV9 with TRBJ1-1; 10 bases map to TRBD1. CDR1 and CDR2 (germline): SGDLS, YYNGEE. CDR3 size: 17 residues. The V segment lost 3 bases and the J segment 4 bases; nucleotides outside the gene matches: 12.

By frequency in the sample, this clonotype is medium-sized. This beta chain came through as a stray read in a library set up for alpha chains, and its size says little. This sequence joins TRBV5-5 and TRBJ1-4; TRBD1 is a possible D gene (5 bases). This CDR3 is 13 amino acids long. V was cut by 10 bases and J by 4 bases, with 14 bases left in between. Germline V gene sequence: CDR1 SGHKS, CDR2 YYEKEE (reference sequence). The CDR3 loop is CAAARGINEKLFF. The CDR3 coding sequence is TGTGCCGCGGCGAGGGGCATTAATGAAAAACTGTTTTTT. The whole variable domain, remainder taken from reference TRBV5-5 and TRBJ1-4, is DAGVTQSPTHLIKTRGQQVTLRCSPISGHKSVSWYQQVLGQGPQFIFQYYEKEERGRGNFPDRFSARQFPNYSSELNVNALLLGDSALYLCAAARGINEKLFFGSGTQLSVL.

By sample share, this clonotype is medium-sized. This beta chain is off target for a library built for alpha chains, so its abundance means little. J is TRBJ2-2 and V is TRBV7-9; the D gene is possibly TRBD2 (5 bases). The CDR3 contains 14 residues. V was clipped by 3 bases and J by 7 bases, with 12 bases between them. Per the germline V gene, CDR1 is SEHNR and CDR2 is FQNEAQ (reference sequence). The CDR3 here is CASSFGLAGGELFF. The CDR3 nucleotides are TGTGCCAGCAGCTTTGGGCTAGCCGGCGGGGAGCTGTTTTTT.

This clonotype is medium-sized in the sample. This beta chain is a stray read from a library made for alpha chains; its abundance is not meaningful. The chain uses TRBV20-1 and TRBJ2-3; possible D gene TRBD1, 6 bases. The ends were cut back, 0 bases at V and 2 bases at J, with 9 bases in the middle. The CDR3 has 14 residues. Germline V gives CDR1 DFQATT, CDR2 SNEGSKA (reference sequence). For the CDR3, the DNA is TGCAGTGCTAGAGAACGGACAGCCACAGATACGCAGTATTTT. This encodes CSARERTATDTQYF.

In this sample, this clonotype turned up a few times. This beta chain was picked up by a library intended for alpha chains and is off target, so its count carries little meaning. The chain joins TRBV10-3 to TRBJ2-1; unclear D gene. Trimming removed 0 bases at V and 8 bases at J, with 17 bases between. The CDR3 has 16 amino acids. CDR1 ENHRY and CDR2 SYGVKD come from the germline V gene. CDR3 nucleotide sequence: TGTGCCATCAGTGAGTCCAACTCGCCCCGTCAGGATGAGCAGTTCTTC. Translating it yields CAISESNSPRQDEQFF.

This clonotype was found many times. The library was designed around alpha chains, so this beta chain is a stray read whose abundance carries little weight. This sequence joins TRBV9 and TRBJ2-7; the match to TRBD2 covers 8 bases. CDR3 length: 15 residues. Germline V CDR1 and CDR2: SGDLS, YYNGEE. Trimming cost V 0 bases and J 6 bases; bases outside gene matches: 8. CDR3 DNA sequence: TGTGCCAGCAGCGTAGGGGCATCAGCGGGAGTCGAGCAGTACTTC. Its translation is CASSVGASAGVEQYF.

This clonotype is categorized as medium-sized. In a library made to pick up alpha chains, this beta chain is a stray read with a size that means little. The CDR3, as DNA: TGTGCCAGCAGACACGGGACAGCGCTTGGCGTC. Amino acids: CASRHGTALGV. V and J are TRBV6-1 and TRBJ2-7; 7 bases line up with TRBD1. The CDR3 has 11 amino acids. CDR1 is MNHNS, CDR2 SASEGT, per germline.

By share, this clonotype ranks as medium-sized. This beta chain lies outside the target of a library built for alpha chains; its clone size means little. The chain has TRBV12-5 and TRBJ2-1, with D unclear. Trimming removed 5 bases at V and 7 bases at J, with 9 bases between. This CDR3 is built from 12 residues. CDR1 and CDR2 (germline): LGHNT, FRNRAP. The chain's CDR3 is CASGLTENEQFF. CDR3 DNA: TGTGCTAGTGGTCTAACTGAGAATGAGCAGTTCTTC.

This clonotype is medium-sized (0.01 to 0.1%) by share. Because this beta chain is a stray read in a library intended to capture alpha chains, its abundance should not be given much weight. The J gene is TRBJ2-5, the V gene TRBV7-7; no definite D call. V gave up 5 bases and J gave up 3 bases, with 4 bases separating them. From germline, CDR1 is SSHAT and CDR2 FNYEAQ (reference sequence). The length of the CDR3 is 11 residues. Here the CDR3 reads CASSPKETQYF. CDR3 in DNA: TGTGCCAGCAGCCCGAAAGAGACCCAGTACTTC.

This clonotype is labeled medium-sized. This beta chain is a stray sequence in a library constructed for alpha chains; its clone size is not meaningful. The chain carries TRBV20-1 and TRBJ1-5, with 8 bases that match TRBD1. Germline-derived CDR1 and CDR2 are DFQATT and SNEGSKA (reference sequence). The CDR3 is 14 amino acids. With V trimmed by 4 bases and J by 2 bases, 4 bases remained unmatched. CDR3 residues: CSATATGGNQPQHF. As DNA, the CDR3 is TGCAGTGCTACCGCGACAGGGGGCAATCAGCCCCAGCATTTT.

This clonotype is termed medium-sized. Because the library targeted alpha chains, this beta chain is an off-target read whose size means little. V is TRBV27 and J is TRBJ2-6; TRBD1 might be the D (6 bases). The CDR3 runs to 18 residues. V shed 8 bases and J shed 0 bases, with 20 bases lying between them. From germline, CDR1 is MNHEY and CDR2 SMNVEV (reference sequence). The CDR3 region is CASGVKQGRFSGANVLTF. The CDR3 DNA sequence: TGTGCCAGCGGGGTAAAGCAGGGGCGATTCTCTGGGGCCAACGTCCTGACTTTC.

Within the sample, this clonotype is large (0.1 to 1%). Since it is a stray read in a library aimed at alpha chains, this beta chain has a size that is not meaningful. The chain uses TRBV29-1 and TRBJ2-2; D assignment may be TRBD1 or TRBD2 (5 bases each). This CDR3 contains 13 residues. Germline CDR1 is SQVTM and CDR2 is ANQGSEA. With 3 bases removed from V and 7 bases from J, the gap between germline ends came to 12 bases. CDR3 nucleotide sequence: TGCAGCGTTGACCCGGGGCATCACGGGGAGCTGTTTTTT. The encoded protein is CSVDPGHHGELFF.

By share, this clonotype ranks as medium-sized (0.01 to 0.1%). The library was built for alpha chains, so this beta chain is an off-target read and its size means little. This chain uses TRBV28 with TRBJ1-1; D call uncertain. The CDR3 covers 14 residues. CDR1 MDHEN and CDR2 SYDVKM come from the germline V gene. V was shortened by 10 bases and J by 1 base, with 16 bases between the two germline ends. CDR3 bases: TGTGCCACCCATCCCCTAGTGGCGAACACTGAAGCTTTCTTT. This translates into CATHPLVANTEAFF.